A selection of T cell receptor beta chains follows, all from one sample in a study of blood T cell repertoires in COVID-19. The assay was immunoSEQ multiplex PCR, and TCRdb's table has in-frame clones only and misses some. Of 120,000 or so clones in the sample, just under 80% were seen once. Sample: peripheral blood. The receptor set was obtained from a man aged 60-69 years with active or convalescent COVID-19. Both conserved end residues are part of each CDR3. Fields, in order: V gene, D gene, CDR3 length, clone size, J gene, CDR3 protein, CDR3 DNA. A D gene is named only where the DNA matches it firmly. Clone size appears in some rows only: once, few, many, or a class for an expanded clone.

V: TRBV27; D: TRBD1; length: 17; size: once; J: TRBJ2-2; CDR3: CASSPTGQGANTGELFF; DNA: TGTGCCAGCAGCCCTACCGGACAGGGCGCGAACACCGGGGAGCTGTTTTTT
V: TRBV6-5; D: NA; length: 14; size: NA; J: TRBJ2-3; CDR3: CASNYYKSTDTQYF; DNA: TGTGCCAGCAACTACTACAAAAGCACAGATACGCAGTATTTT
V: TRBV24-1; D: NA; length: 12; size: many; J: TRBJ2-2; CDR3: CATSDYTGELFF; DNA: TGTGCCACCAGTGATTACACAGGGGAGCTGTTTTTT
V: TRBV27; D: NA; length: 12; size: few; J: TRBJ1-6; CDR3: CASSSQGSPLHF; DNA: TGTGCCAGCAGTTCGCAGGGTTCACCCCTCCACTTT
V: TRBV5-1; D: TRBD2; length: 19; size: NA; J: TRBJ2-1; CDR3: CASSSSTSGGTASYNEQFF; DNA: TGCGCCAGCAGCTCCTCGACTAGCGGGGGCACTGCCTCCTACAATGAGCAGTTCTTC
V: TRBV7-6; D: NA; length: 17; size: NA; J: TRBJ2-6; CDR3: CASSPKQAGLGANVLTF; DNA: TGTGCCAGCAGCCCAAAGCAGGCCGGCCTCGGGGCCAACGTCCTGACTTTC
V: TRBV27; D: NA; length: 15; size: once; J: TRBJ1-1; CDR3: CASSLLGQMNTEAFF; DNA: TGTGCCAGCAGTTTATTAGGACAGATGAACACTGAAGCTTTCTTT
V: TRBV18; D: NA; length: 11; size: NA; J: TRBJ1-2; CDR3: CASSLSGGYTF; DNA: TGTGCCAGCTCACTCTCAGGAGGCTACACCTTC
V: TRBV28; D: NA; length: 14; size: NA; J: TRBJ1-1; CDR3: CASRRAGENTEAFF; DNA: TGTGCCAGCAGGAGGGCAGGGGAGAACACTGAAGCTTTCTTT
V: TRBV28; D: NA; length: 15; size: medium-sized; J: TRBJ2-7; CDR3: CASSPPISTHYEQYF; DNA: TGTGCCAGCAGCCCACCGATATCAACACACTACGAGCAGTACTTC
V: TRBV4-1; D: TRBD1; length: 16; size: NA; J: TRBJ2-7; CDR3: CASSQGGAQGAYEQYF; DNA: TGCGCCAGCAGCCAAGGGGGGGCACAGGGGGCTTACGAGCAGTACTTC
V: TRBV28; D: TRBD2; length: 14; size: once; J: TRBJ2-7; CDR3: CASRLGLAADEQYF; DNA: TGTGCCAGCCGTTTGGGACTAGCGGCTGACGAGCAGTACTTC
V: TRBV6-4; D: NA; length: 9; size: NA; J: TRBJ2-1; CDR3: CASSPRQFF; DNA: TGTGCCAGCAGTCCCCGGCAGTTCTTC
V: TRBV29-1; D: NA; length: 13; size: NA; J: TRBJ2-3; CDR3: CSVRKAGLDTQYF; DNA: TGCAGCGTCCGAAAGGCAGGGTTAGATACGCAGTATTTT
V: TRBV11-2; D: NA; length: 12; size: NA; J: TRBJ2-7; CDR3: CASSLILYEQYF; DNA: TGTGCCAGCAGCTTAATCCTCTACGAGCAGTACTTC
V: TRBV11-3; D: NA; length: 13; size: NA; J: TRBJ2-7; CDR3: CASAKDSSYVQYF; DNA: TGTGCCAGCGCAAAGGACAGCTCCTACGTGCAGTACTTC
V: TRBV11-1; D: TRBD1; length: 15; size: NA; J: TRBJ1-4; CDR3: CASSFGTERGEKLFF; DNA: TGTGCCAGCAGCTTTGGGACAGAAAGAGGGGAAAAACTGTTTTTT
V: TRBV5-5; D: TRBD1; length: 14; size: NA; J: TRBJ1-1; CDR3: CASSSQGGNTEAFF; DNA: TGTGCCAGCAGCTCGCAGGGGGGGAACACTGAAGCTTTCTTT
V: TRBV10-3; D: NA; length: 13; size: NA; J: TRBJ2-2; CDR3: CAITTTDTGELFF; DNA: TGTGCCATCACCACGACTGACACCGGGGAGCTGTTTTTT
V: TRBV7-9; D: TRBD1; length: 15; size: NA; J: TRBJ1-1; CDR3: CASSFDRAPNTEAFF; DNA: TGTGCCAGCAGCTTCGACAGGGCGCCGAACACTGAAGCTTTCTTT
V: TRBV4-1; D: NA; length: 13; size: NA; J: TRBJ2-7; CDR3: CASSHAVTYEQYF; DNA: TGCGCCAGCAGCCACGCAGTAACCTACGAGCAGTACTTC
V: TRBV9; D: NA; length: 14; size: NA; J: TRBJ2-7; CDR3: CASGQGPTRGEQYF; DNA: TGTGCCAGCGGTCAGGGCCCCACCAGAGGAGAGCAGTACTTC
V: TRBV6-5; D: TRBD2; length: 14; size: NA; J: TRBJ2-2; CDR3: CASNSGRAPGELFF; DNA: TGTGCCAGCAACAGCGGGAGGGCCCCCGGGGAGCTGTTTTTT
V: TRBV11-2; D: TRBD2; length: 18; size: NA; J: TRBJ2-4; CDR3: CASSLAGPREGAKNIQYF; DNA: TGTGCCAGCAGCTTAGCGGGCCCCCGGGAGGGGGCCAAAAACATTCAGTACTTC
V: TRBV5-6; D: TRBD1; length: 14; size: NA; J: TRBJ2-7; CDR3: CASSWTGPSYEQYF; DNA: TGTGCCAGCAGCTGGACAGGTCCCTCCTACGAGCAGTACTTC
V: TRBV28; D: NA; length: 14; size: NA; J: TRBJ1-2; CDR3: CASSLPGITYGYTF; DNA: TGTGCCAGCAGTCTCCCCGGGATTACCTATGGCTACACCTTC
V: TRBV11-2; D: TRBD1; length: 12; size: NA; J: TRBJ1-6; CDR3: CASSLRDRSLHF; DNA: TGTGCCAGCAGCTTAAGGGACAGGTCCCTCCACTTT
V: TRBV5-1; D: TRBD2; length: 15; size: few; J: TRBJ2-1; CDR3: CASSLTSGSGGEQFF; DNA: TGCGCCAGCAGCTTAACTAGCGGGAGTGGAGGTGAGCAGTTCTTC
V: TRBV5-8; D: TRBD1; length: 17; size: NA; J: TRBJ2-6; CDR3: CASSLFRGQSGANVLTF; DNA: TGTGCCAGCAGCTTGTTCAGGGGGCAGTCTGGGGCCAACGTCCTGACTTTC
V: TRBV12-3/TRBV12-4; D: NA; length: 11; size: NA; J: TRBJ2-7; CDR3: CASSVRYEQYF; DNA: TGTGCCAGCAGTGTCCGGTACGAGCAGTACTTC
V: TRBV24-1; D: TRBD1; length: 12; size: NA; J: TRBJ2-7; CDR3: CATSDYRDRAYF; DNA: TGTGCCACCAGTGATTACCGGGACAGGGCATACTTC
V: TRBV6-5; D: TRBD1; length: 14; size: NA; J: TRBJ1-6; CDR3: CASSSRDRVSPLHF; DNA: TGTGCCAGCAGCTCGAGGGACAGGGTTTCACCCCTCCACTTT
V: TRBV3-1/TRBV3-2; D: NA; length: 14; size: few; J: TRBJ1-3; CDR3: CASTTGSGGNTIYF; DNA: TGTGCCAGCACCACAGGGTCGGGTGGAAACACCATATATTTT
V: TRBV11-2; D: NA; length: 14; size: few; J: TRBJ1-2; CDR3: CASTDRGLSYGYTF; DNA: TGTGCCAGCACCGATCGGGGTTTGAGCTATGGCTACACCTTC
V: TRBV2; D: TRBD2; length: 15; size: NA; J: TRBJ2-5; CDR3: CASKASLAGGETQYF; DNA: TGTGCCAGCAAGGCGAGTCTAGCGGGAGGGGAGACCCAGTACTTC
V: TRBV5-6; D: NA; length: 12; size: few; J: TRBJ1-2; CDR3: CASSLEGYAYTF; DNA: TGTGCCAGCAGCTTGGAGGGGTATGCCTACACCTTC
V: TRBV19; D: NA; length: 17; size: NA; J: TRBJ2-2; CDR3: CASSSYRAQGSTGELFF; DNA: TGTGCCAGTAGTTCCTACAGGGCCCAAGGGAGCACCGGGGAGCTGTTTTTT
V: TRBV30; D: NA; length: 14; size: NA; J: TRBJ1-1; CDR3: CAWSVPGGDTEAFF; DNA: TGTGCCTGGAGTGTACCCGGGGGGGACACTGAAGCTTTCTTT
V: TRBV25-1; D: NA; length: 15; size: NA; J: TRBJ1-6; CDR3: CASSAPQGWGSPLHF; DNA: TGTGCCAGCAGTGCCCCACAGGGCTGGGGTTCACCCCTCCACTTT
V: TRBV15; D: NA; length: 12; size: NA; J: TRBJ1-2; CDR3: CATSRGPGGYTF; DNA: TGTGCCACCAGCAGAGGGCCGGGGGGCTACACCTTC
V: TRBV27; D: NA; length: 13; size: NA; J: TRBJ1-2; CDR3: CASRGTGDYGYTF; DNA: TGTGCCAGCAGGGGGACGGGGGACTATGGCTACACCTTC
V: TRBV6-2/TRBV6-3; D: TRBD2; length: 14; size: NA; J: TRBJ2-5; CDR3: CASSPGGSQETQYF; DNA: TGTGCCAGCAGTCCCGGGGGGAGCCAAGAGACCCAGTACTTC
V: TRBV10-2; D: TRBD2; length: 15; size: NA; J: TRBJ2-2; CDR3: CASSSPSGYTGELFF; DNA: TGCGCCAGCAGTTCTCCTAGCGGTTACACCGGGGAGCTGTTTTTT
V: TRBV7-3; D: NA; length: 15; size: NA; J: TRBJ2-5; CDR3: CASSSTFGGQETQYF; DNA: TGTGCCAGCAGCTCTACGTTCGGGGGCCAAGAGACCCAGTACTTC
V: TRBV5-1; D: NA; length: 14; size: NA; J: TRBJ2-5; CDR3: CASSPTGGGETQYF; DNA: TGCGCCAGCAGCCCCACAGGGGGGGGAGAGACCCAGTACTTC
V: TRBV14; D: NA; length: 17; size: NA; J: TRBJ2-7; CDR3: CASSQAAHAGSSYEQYF; DNA: TGTGCCAGCAGCCAAGCGGCCCATGCGGGAAGCTCCTACGAGCAGTACTTC
V: TRBV11-3; D: NA; length: 14; size: NA; J: TRBJ2-7; CDR3: CASSGGPTPYEQYF; DNA: TGTGCCAGCAGCGGCGGGCCCACTCCCTACGAGCAGTACTTC
V: TRBV12-3/TRBV12-4; D: TRBD1; length: 13; size: NA; J: TRBJ2-7; CDR3: CASSPDRGGEQYF; DNA: TGTGCCAGCAGTCCCGACAGGGGTGGCGAGCAGTACTTC
V: TRBV27; D: TRBD2; length: 13; size: NA; J: TRBJ2-7; CDR3: CASSFLAGYEQYF; DNA: TGTGCCAGCAGTTTCCTAGCGGGATACGAGCAGTACTTC
V: TRBV5-5; D: NA; length: 13; size: NA; J: TRBJ2-5; CDR3: CASSLPGHETQYF; DNA: TGTGCCAGCAGCTTGCCAGGCCACGAGACCCAGTACTTC
V: TRBV4-2; D: NA; length: 14; size: few; J: TRBJ1-2; CDR3: CASSQDSTVYGYTF; DNA: TGTGCCAGCAGCCAAGATAGTACAGTCTATGGCTACACCTTC
V: TRBV20-1; D: NA; length: 13; size: NA; J: TRBJ2-7; CDR3: CSASGGEGYEQYF; DNA: TGCAGTGCTAGTGGCGGTGAGGGCTACGAGCAGTACTTC
V: TRBV28; D: TRBD1; length: 15; size: NA; J: TRBJ1-1; CDR3: CASSFTGTANTEAFF; DNA: TGTGCCAGCAGTTTTACCGGGACAGCAAACACTGAAGCTTTCTTT